This TCR beta chain was profiled in a study of shared clonotypes between healthy human individuals. Study in general: There were three CD4 naive, three CD4 memory, two CD8 naive and one CD8 memory plates per donor.

From CD4+ cells came CD45RA+ naive and CD45RA-negative memory subsets. The method was immunoSEQ multiplex PCR; TCRdb's version includes in-frame clones alone and lacks a portion of them. The sample holds approximately 2.3 million clones, 90% to 95% seen once. V dropped 6 bases and J dropped 0 bases, with 10 bases sitting between them. The CDR3 has 14 residues. Germline V gene sequence: CDR1 SGHTA, CDR2 FQGTGA. Findings of the study overall: Clonotype sharing among donors, it was expected, would be affected by sequencing depth. Few donors restricted represented genetic and exposure-history diversity.

This clone was counted a single time. Its antigen is not known. Sequencing was performed on naive CD4+ T cells from PBMCs. Subset specified: CD45RA+ positively selected. V is TRBV7-3 and J is TRBJ2-3; D is ambiguous. The TCR sequence derives from a man younger than 35 in good health. Some clones in this sample may be carry-over from other donors' samples. CDR3 DNA: TGTGCCAGCAGATACGGACCGAGCACAGATACGCAGTATTTT. Protein sequence: CASRYGPSTDTQYF.